The 25 T cell receptor beta chains given below trace back to one sample, sequenced in a study of blood T cell repertoires in COVID-19. The assay was immunoSEQ multiplex PCR, and TCRdb's table has in-frame clones only and misses some. The data hold under 350,000 clones, with about nine tenths observed a single time. Sample: PBMCs or T cells enriched from blood (not recorded which). The source is a man aged 25 to 45 who had recovered from COVID-19.

The chain has TRBV12-3 or TRBV12-4 and TRBJ2-7; D might be TRBD1 (6 bases). The CDR3 totals 13 residues. The V end lost 5 bases, the J end lost 7 bases, and 15 bases lay between the germline ends. The CDR3 DNA reads TGTGCCAGCAGTGTGGACAGACTACGGGAGCAGTACTTC. Its protein product is CASSVDRLREQYF.

The V gene is TRBV10-3, the J gene TRBJ2-7, with a weak D call TRBD2 (5 bases). Between the trimmed V and J ends, which lost 2 bases and 5 bases, there was a span of 7 bases. The CDR3 contains 12 residues. Germline CDR1 is ENHRY and CDR2 is SYGVKD. The DNA for the CDR3 is TGTGCCATCAGTGAGGGACTGCACGAGCAGTACTTC. Its protein is CAISEGLHEQYF.

This sequence joins TRBV3-1 (or the pseudogene TRBV3-2) and TRBJ2-5; TRBD2 agrees at 11 bases. CDR1 is LGHDT and CDR2 is YNNKEL in the germline V gene (reference sequence). The CDR3 is 15 amino acids. V shed 4 bases and J 2 bases; nucleotides not matched to a gene: 3. The CDR3 nucleotides are TGTGCCAGCAGCCGGAGACTAGCGGGACAAGAGACCCAGTACTTC. Residues: CASSRRLAGQETQYF.

V gene TRBV13 combines with J gene TRBJ2-5; 15 bases fit TRBD2. The germline V gene has CDR1 PRHDT and CDR2 FYEKMQ (reference sequence). The length of the CDR3 is 16 residues. J lost 5 bases, V lost 5 bases, and 6 bases had no gene match. CDR3 residues: CASSPGLAGGGETQYF. CDR3 DNA: TGTGCCAGCAGCCCGGGACTAGCGGGAGGCGGGGAGACCCAGTACTTC.

The CDR3 DNA reads as TGTGCCTGGAGTGTAACCCCGGGACAGGGGATTTTTAGCAATCAGCCCCAGCATTTT. It translates to CAWSVTPGQGIFSNQPQHF. The chain combines TRBV30 with TRBJ1-5, with 10 positions matching TRBD1. V was pared by 0 bases and J by 0 bases, with 11 bases of the junction left unmatched. Germline values: CDR1 GTSNPN, CDR2 SVGIG (reference sequence). The CDR3 runs to 19 residues.

The V call is TRBV30, the J call TRBJ2-5; 7 bases are shared with TRBD1. With V trimmed by 3 bases and J by 4 bases, 5 bases remained unmatched. The CDR3 totals 13 residues. The germline gives CDR1 GTSNPN, CDR2 SVGIG (reference sequence). As DNA, the CDR3 is TGTGCCTGGAGGGCGACAGGGACAGAGACCCAGTACTTC. This translates into CAWRATGTETQYF.

The gene calls are TRBV18 and TRBJ2-2; maybe TRBD1 (6 bases). This CDR3 contains 13 residues. Germline values: CDR1 KGHSH, CDR2 LQKENI. The germline V and J ends were trimmed by 6 bases and 8 bases, with 13 bases remaining between them. Here the CDR3 DNA reads TGTGCCAGCTCCCGGAACAGGGAAGGGGAGCTGTTTTTT. Its protein is CASSRNREGELFF.

V usage is TRBV28 and J usage is TRBJ1-5; D gene unclear. Germline CDR1 reads MDHEN; CDR2 reads SYDVKM. V was cut by 11 bases and J by 4 bases, with 12 bases left in between. This CDR3 contains 12 residues. The CDR3 DNA reads TGTGCCTGCGGCGGAGGAAATCAGCCCCAGCATTTT. Translated: CACGGGNQPQHF. Using reference TRBV28 and TRBJ1-5 for the parts outside the CDR3, the full variable domain is DVKVTQSSRYLVKRTGEKVFLECVQDMDHENMFWYRQDPGLGLRLIYFSYDVKMKEKGDIPEGYSVSREKKERFSLILESASTNQTSMYLCACGGGNQPQHFGDGTRLSIL.

The rearrangement links TRBV28 to TRBJ1-3, with 7 bases identical to TRBD1. From germline, CDR1 is MDHEN and CDR2 SYDVKM. The V gene end was trimmed by 6 bases and the J gene end by 0 bases; junction bases not matched to a gene: 8. The CDR3 is 16 residues long. CDR3 sequence reads: CASSAYRQGSGNTIYF. DNA for the CDR3: TGTGCCAGCAGCGCTTACCGACAGGGCTCTGGAAACACCATATATTTT.

The chain carries TRBV6-6 and TRBJ1-3; the D gene is possibly TRBD1 (6 bases). CDR3 length equals 15 residues. The V end was cut by 2 bases, the J end by 4 bases, with 12 bases between. Looked up from germline, CDR1 is MNHNY and CDR2 is SVGAGI (reference sequence). CDR3 coding DNA: TGTGCCAGCAGTTACACGCGGGGGGGCGGAAACACCATATATTTT. This encodes CASSYTRGGGNTIYF.

The V gene is TRBV6-5, the J gene TRBJ1-2, with unresolved D. Between the trimmed V and J ends, which lost 2 bases and 5 bases, there was a span of 9 bases. The CDR3 spans 13 residues. Germline-derived CDR1 and CDR2 are MNHEY and SVGAGI. Here the CDR3 DNA reads TGTGCCAGCAGTTACGGACTAAAATATGGCTACACCTTC. Protein sequence: CASSYGLKYGYTF.

This sequence joins TRBV10-2 and TRBJ2-7, with 14 bases lining up with TRBD2. Unmatched junction bases numbered 2, after V lost 7 bases and J lost 6 bases. The CDR3 contains 13 residues. Germline V gives CDR1 WSHSY, CDR2 SAAADI. CDR3 in DNA: TGCGCCAGCATGGGACTAGCGGGAGTCGAGCAGTACTTC. Translated: CASMGLAGVEQYF.

The rearrangement uses TRBV2 and TRBJ1-2; 7 nucleotides line up with TRBD1. Germline V gene sequence: CDR1 SNHLY, CDR2 FYNNEI. Germline trimming cut 0 bases from V and 7 bases from J; bases unmatched to any gene: 2. The CDR3 consists of 13 residues. In nucleotides, the CDR3 is TGTGCCAGCAGTGAAGCCGGGACAGCTGGCTACACCTTC. Protein product: CASSEAGTAGYTF.

This clone was seen a handful of times. The chain carries TRBV7-8 and TRBJ1-1; D might be TRBD1 (5 bases). CDR3 size: 14 residues. In germline, CDR1 is SGHVS, CDR2 FQNEAQ. Trimming removed 1 base at V and 6 bases at J, with 12 bases between. The CDR3 nucleotides read TGTGCCAGCAGCTTAGGGAGGAGGGGACCTGAAGCTTTCTTT. This translates into CASSLGRRGPEAFF.

The chain links TRBV29-1 to TRBJ1-2; D ambiguous. This CDR3 contains 13 residues. V lost 6 bases to trimming and J lost 6 bases, with 17 bases between them. CDR1 and CDR2 (germline): SQVTM, ANQGSEA. This chain's CDR3 is CSVPSRPHDGYTF. The CDR3 DNA reads TGCAGCGTCCCTAGTAGGCCACACGATGGCTACACCTTC.

Comment on this clone: Within the sample, other DNA sequences also encode this same CDR3. This sequence joins TRBV28 and TRBJ1-6; 7 bases fit TRBD1. The germline V gene has CDR1 MDHEN and CDR2 SYDVKM. With 7 bases clipped from V and 1 base from J, the junction kept 4 bases outside the gene matches. The CDR3 consists of 15 residues. Here the CDR3 DNA reads TGTGCCAGCAAGACAGGGAGTTCCTATAATTCACCCCTCCACTTT. It translates to CASKTGSSYNSPLHF.

The gene calls are TRBV7-5 and TRBJ2-2; TRBD2 is taken as the D call from the table, unchecked against the DNA. TRBV7-5 is termed a pseudogene. This CDR3 region has 18 residues. The CDR3 DNA sequence: TGTGCCAGAAGCTTAGACGGACCCCGGAGGGGGAACACCGGGGAGCTGTTTTTT. As protein: CARSLDGPRRGNTGELFF.

V is TRBV7-9 and J is TRBJ2-3; TRBD1 might be the D (6 bases). CDR1 SEHNR and CDR2 FQNEAQ come from the germline V gene (reference sequence). V lost 5 bases and J lost 4, with 19 bases in between. This CDR3 comprises 16 residues. As DNA, the CDR3 is TGTGCCAGCAGCCCAGGGGTGCTAGAAGTAGCAGATACGCAGTATTTT. Protein product: CASSPGVLEVADTQYF. Full variable domain (outside the CDR3, taken from reference TRBV7-9 and TRBJ2-3): DTGVSQNPRHKITKRGQNVTFRCDPISEHNRLYWYRQTLGQGPEFLTYFQNEAQLEKSRLLSDRFSAERPKGSFSTLEIQRTEQGDSAMYLCASSPGVLEVADTQYFGPGTRLTVL.

The V gene is TRBV4-1, the J gene TRBJ1-4; 9 nucleotides line up with TRBD1. The CDR3 length is 20 residues. V shed 0 bases, J shed 2 bases, and the junction held 13 bases outside the gene matches. Germline V gene data show CDR1 as MGHRA and CDR2 as YSYEKL. CDR3 sequence (DNA): TGCGCCAGCAGCCAAGATGGGGGGACAGGGTACGCGTCGACTAATGAAAAACTGTTTTTT. Translation: CASSQDGGTGYASTNEKLFF.

The rearrangement links TRBV11-3 to TRBJ2-7; D ambiguous. This CDR3 is 14 amino acids long. Germline CDR1 is SGHNT and CDR2 is YENEEA. The germline V and J ends were trimmed by 5 bases and 0 bases, with 11 bases remaining between them. CDR3 amino acids: CASSDDIVSYEQYF. The CDR3, as DNA: TGTGCCAGCAGCGACGACATAGTCTCCTACGAGCAGTACTTC.

The chain employs TRBV7-9 and TRBJ2-7; D ambiguous. The ends were cut back, 2 bases at V and 4 bases at J, with 6 bases in the middle. The V gene's germline CDR1 is SEHNR and CDR2 FQNEAQ (reference sequence). There are 12 residues in the CDR3. The CDR3, as DNA: TGTGCCAGCAGCTTAACAGCTTACGAGCAGTACTTC. Translating it yields CASSLTAYEQYF.

This rearrangement joins TRBV7-6 to TRBJ2-7; 9 nucleotides agree with TRBD2. V was pared by 1 base and J by 6 bases, with 7 bases of the junction left unmatched. Germline-derived CDR1 and CDR2 are SGHVS and FNYEAQ. The CDR3 totals 15 residues. CDR3: CASSLGGGRAAEQYF. CDR3 in DNA: TGTGCCAGCAGCTTAGGTGGCGGGAGGGCGGCCGAGCAGTACTTC. Variable domain in full (rest from reference TRBV7-6 and TRBJ2-7): GAGVSQSPRYKVTKRGQDVALRCDPISGHVSLYWYRQALGQGPEFLTYFNYEAQQDKSGLPNDRFSAERPEGSISTLTIQRTEQRDSAMYRCASSLGGGRAAEQYFGPGTRLTVT.

The chain links TRBV9 to TRBJ2-1; 8 bases are a match to TRBD1. V was pared by 4 bases and J by 3 bases, with 9 bases of the junction left unmatched. The CDR3 is made up of 16 amino acids. CDR1 and CDR2 (germline): SGDLS, YYNGEE. CDR3 in DNA: TGTGCCAGCAGCAAACGGGGACAGGAGATCTACAATGAGCAGTTCTTC. Protein product: CASSKRGQEIYNEQFF.

V is TRBV9 and J is TRBJ2-5, with 11 nucleotides matching TRBD2. This CDR3 region has 18 residues. With 0 bases clipped from V and 2 bases from J, the junction kept 9 bases outside the gene matches. Germline values: CDR1 SGDLS, CDR2 YYNGEE. The CDR3 sequence is CASSVVGATSGGQETQYF. The CDR3 DNA reads as TGTGCCAGCAGCGTAGTGGGTGCCACTAGCGGGGGTCAAGAGACCCAGTACTTC. Filled out from reference TRBV9 and TRBJ2-5, the complete variable domain reads DSGVTQTPKHLITATGQRVTLRCSPRSGDLSVYWYQQSLDQGLQFLIQYYNGEERAKGNILERFSAQQFPDLHSELNLSSLELGDSALYFCASSVVGATSGGQETQYFGPGTRLLVL.

CDR3 in amino acids: CASSQDPGPGLEQYF. Here the CDR3 DNA reads TGCGCCAGCAGCCAAGATCCCGGGCCAGGACTCGAGCAGTACTTC. J is TRBJ2-7 and V is TRBV4-1; D perhaps matches TRBD2 (5 bases). Germline values: CDR1 MGHRA, CDR2 YSYEKL. Trimming took off 0 bases at V and 6 bases at J, with 15 bases between the two ends. The CDR3 has 15 amino acids.